This T cell receptor (beta chain) is drawn from a study of blood T cell repertoires in COVID-19 (TCRdb year 2020). A note on the overall study: Samples from collaborators originated in the United States, Italy and Spain and spanned both the acute and convalescent phases of COVID-19. A freely available public database, intended as a resource for researchers studying the immune response to SARS-CoV-2, is where the repertoires were released. The material from the prospective study consisted of cDNA or gDNA derived from T cells, B-cell-depleted T cells, or PBMCs. Subjects who had been exposed to COVID-19, were actively infected with it, or had recovered from it provided the deeply sampled blood TCRbeta repertoires that made up the dataset. Samples were obtained from the ongoing ImmuneRACE study (first 160 participants) and from about 1,300 subjects provided by 6 global collaborators. A de-identified subject ID, COVID-19 status, age in years and sex were almost always included in the sample metadata. HLA class I and class II types, where available, came from metadata supplied by the sample provider rather than from assay-based typing.

The collaborating institutions used their own protocols to collect whole blood in K2EDTA tubes. Collaborator samples were shipped for TCRbeta analysis as frozen whole blood, isolated PBMCs, or DNA extracted from either sample type. TCRbeta CDR3 regions were amplified from genomic DNA by means of the immunoSEQ Assay, a bias-controlled multiplex PCR. The authors processed their data as follows. Within the assay, amplification of reference gene primers was used to estimate how many nucleated cells each sample contained. To quantify the absolute abundance of each unique TCRbeta CDR3 rearrangement, sequence reads were collapsed and filtered. For each sample, productive Simpson clonality was calculated as the square root of Simpson's diversity index across productive rearrangements. Held by TCRdb, this immuneACCESS table contains in-frame sequences only and omits some clones. Under half of the omission traces to an unresolved V gene where checked; the cause of the rest is unknown. V and J calls and clone size are given by that table; D and trimming were obtained from the DNA. The sample records roughly 200,000 clones, around 82% of which are singletons. Of the sample, roughly 8.7% is held by the ten largest clones.

Findings and caveats that apply to the study as a whole: The amount of clinical and demographic metadata varied by source and participant and was provided uncurated.

With respect to this clone: Its binding antigen is unknown. Base-call qualities are not available, and no considerably larger clone is one nucleotide away.

Source material: peripheral blood. This sequence was found in a man aged 35 to 55 with active or convalescent COVID-19.

DNA sequence: TGTGCCAGCAGTGGACAGGAGGTAGGAGGCTACGAGCAGTACTTC. This is translated as CASSGQEVGGYEQYF. Here the chain combines TRBV2 and TRBJ2-7; the D gene is possibly TRBD1, with 6 bases matching. The V end loses 4 bases and the J end loses 3 bases, and a stretch of 16 bases separates them. CDR1 is given as SNHLY and CDR2 as FYNNEI, both from the germline V gene. Including the terminal cysteine and phenylalanine, the CDR3 comprises 15 residues. The read is trimmed to its CDR3 DNA, 45 bases read in frame from base 1.